Sequencing of this TCR beta chain was carried out in a study of blood T cell repertoires in COVID-19. The germline V gene encodes CDR1 SNHLY and CDR2 FYNNEI. CDR3 size: 15 residues. V was pared by 1 base and J by 2 bases, with 2 bases of the junction left unmatched. Allocation to cohorts depended on clinical history reported by the participants. Clones were sequenced by immunoSEQ multiplex PCR, and TCRdb holds only the in-frame ones, with some missing. The sample yields about 380,000 clones, 88% seen once. Sequences were obtained from PBMCs or T cells enriched from blood (not recorded which). This receptor was obtained from a woman aged 18 to 35 who had recovered from COVID-19. The chain couples TRBV2 to TRBJ1-5; TRBD1 matches at 7 bases. CDR3 DNA: TGTGCCAGCAGTGAAGGACAGGGCGGCAATCAGCCCCAGCATTTT. This translates into CASSEGQGGNQPQHF.